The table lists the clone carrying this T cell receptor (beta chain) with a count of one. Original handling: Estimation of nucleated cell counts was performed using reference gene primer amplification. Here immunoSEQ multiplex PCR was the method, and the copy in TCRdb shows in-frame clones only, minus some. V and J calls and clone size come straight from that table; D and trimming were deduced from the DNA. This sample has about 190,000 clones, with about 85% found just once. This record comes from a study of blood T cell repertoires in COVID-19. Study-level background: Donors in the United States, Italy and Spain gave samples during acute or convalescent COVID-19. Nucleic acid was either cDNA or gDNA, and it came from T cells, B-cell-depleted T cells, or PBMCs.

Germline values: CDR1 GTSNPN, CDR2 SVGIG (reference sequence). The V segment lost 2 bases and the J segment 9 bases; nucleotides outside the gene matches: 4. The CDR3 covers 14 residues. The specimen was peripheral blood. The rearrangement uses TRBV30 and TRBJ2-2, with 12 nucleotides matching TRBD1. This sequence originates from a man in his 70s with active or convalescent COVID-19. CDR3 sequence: CAWSTGQGARELFF. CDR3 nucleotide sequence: TGTGCCTGGAGTACGGGACAGGGGGCGAGGGAGCTGTTTTTT.